Ten or more counts support the clone carrying this T cell receptor beta chain. What it binds is unknown. These data belong to a study of shared clonotypes between healthy human individuals. The wider study: Participating donors consisted of two women and a few men aged 18 to 49. Used for every donor were three CD4 naive, three CD4 memory, two CD8 naive and one CD8 memory plate. General study points: The sole specimen, blood, was sampled, and tissue repertoires likely differ.

Libraries were prepared by immunoSEQ multiplex PCR; TCRdb keeps only in-frame clonotypes and omits some of them. The table lists about 1 million clones, around three quarters of them singletons. CD4+ cell separation produced CD45RA+ naive and CD45RA-negative memory subsets. The CDR3 has 16 amino acids. Germline trimming cut 1 base from V and 3 bases from J; bases unmatched to any gene: 6. Germline CDR1 reads SGHTA; CDR2 reads FQGNSA. The chain combines TRBV7-2 with TRBJ2-7; 10 bases align to TRBD2. The specimen sequenced was memory CD4+ T cells from PBMCs. Subset reported: CD45RA-negative fraction. The receptor was isolated from a man aged 18-30 years in good health. Some clones in this sample may be carry-over from other donors' samples. The CDR3 loop reads CASSLGASGSVYEQYF. DNA of the CDR3: TGTGCCAGCAGCTTAGGTGCTAGCGGGAGTGTCTACGAGCAGTACTTC.